The 3 T cell receptor beta chains reported below all come from one sample, sequenced in a study of T cell responses to AZD1222 COVID-19 vaccine. Some clones are missing from TCRdb's copy, which holds only in-frame ones; the method was immunoSEQ multiplex PCR. The sample consists of around 100,000 clones, more than 85% of them appearing once. The sample here was peripheral blood, taken on day 0 of AZD1222 vaccination. These receptors all come from an adult in good health.

This chain connects TRBV9 to TRBJ2-6; D unclear. The CDR3 consists of 13 residues. Trimming took 4 bases from V and 4 from J, leaving 6 bases between them. CDR1 and CDR2 (germline): SGDLS, YYNGEE. The CDR3 DNA reads as TGTGCCAGCAGCCCCACCGGGGCCAACGTCCTGACTTTC. This gives the protein CASSPTGANVLTF.

V gene TRBV30 combines with J gene TRBJ1-1, with 8 bases aligning to TRBD1. The CDR3 covers 16 residues. The germline V gene has CDR1 GTSNPN and CDR2 SVGIG (reference sequence). The junction had 12 bases not matched to a gene; V was cut back by 2 bases and J by 4 bases. CDR3 region: CAWSFRGWDRFTEAFF. DNA for the CDR3: TGTGCCTGGAGTTTCCGGGGGTGGGACAGGTTCACTGAAGCTTTCTTT.

The J gene is TRBJ2-2, the V gene TRBV5-1; TRBD1 matches at 7 bases. Germline V gene lookup returns CDR1 SGHRS and CDR2 YFSETQ. The CDR3 sequence is 16 residues long. The J segment lost 1 base and the V segment lost 1 base, leaving 4 bases of the junction unmatched. CDR3 sequence: CASSLLTGRNTGELFF. The CDR3 DNA is TGCGCCAGCAGCTTGCTGACAGGGCGGAACACCGGGGAGCTGTTTTTT.